Below, 18 T cell receptor beta chains from the same sample are listed, as sequenced in a study of T cell responses to AZD1222 COVID-19 vaccine. The repertoire was sequenced with immunoSEQ multiplex PCR; TCRdb's copy has only in-frame clones and lacks some. Found here are 130,000 or so clones, 90% of them singletons; the top ten hold 7.2%. The specimen comprised peripheral blood, sampled on day 0 of AZD1222 vaccination. These receptors were obtained from an adult in good health.

The rearrangement joins TRBV3-1 (or the pseudogene TRBV3-2) to TRBJ1-1; D unclear. The germline V and J ends were trimmed by 4 bases and 9 bases, with 12 bases remaining between them. The CDR3 length is 12 residues. The germline V gene has CDR1 LGHDT and CDR2 YNNKEL (reference sequence). Here the CDR3 reads CASSPPEAKAFF. DNA for the CDR3: TGTGCCAGCAGCCCACCGGAGGCTAAAGCTTTCTTT.

The chain carries TRBV19 and TRBJ2-7; 10 bases match TRBD1. The CDR3 spans 15 residues. J was trimmed by 6 bases and V by 4 bases; bases with no gene match: 9. Germline CDR1 is LNHDA and CDR2 is SQIVND (reference sequence). The CDR3 sequence is CASSKPGQGLGEQYF. CDR3 DNA sequence: TGTGCCAGTAGTAAGCCGGGACAGGGGCTAGGCGAGCAGTACTTC.

The chain couples TRBV6-1 to TRBJ2-3, with D possibly matching TRBD1 (6 bases). Germline-derived CDR1 and CDR2 are MNHNS and SASEGT. The CDR3 is 15 residues long. V was clipped by 0 bases and J by 2 bases, with 9 bases between them. This chain's CDR3 is CASSEAGTHTDTQYF. The CDR3 DNA follows: TGTGCCAGCAGTGAAGCGGGGACACACACAGATACGCAGTATTTT.

The V call is TRBV19, the J call TRBJ2-1; D unclear. Germline V lookup: CDR1 LNHDA, CDR2 SQIVND (reference sequence). CDR3 length: 13 residues. Trimming left V 6 bases short and J 3 bases short, with 9 bases between. The CDR3 reads CASRTEHYNEQFF. CDR3 bases: TGTGCCAGTAGGACGGAGCACTACAATGAGCAGTTCTTC.

This sequence joins TRBV6-4 and TRBJ1-1; D unresolved. The ends were cut back, 6 bases at V and 0 bases at J, with 8 bases in the middle. The CDR3 sequence is 13 residues long. Looked up from germline, CDR1 is MRHNA and CDR2 is SNTAGT. In DNA form, the CDR3 reads TGTGCCAGCAGCCACAACATGAACACTGAAGCTTTCTTT. Protein product: CASSHNMNTEAFF.

About this clone itself: The junction departs from the called germline gene at one end, perhaps through a read error. The chain employs TRBV27 and TRBJ1-5; D remains ambiguous. Germline V gene lookup returns CDR1 MNHEY and CDR2 SMNVEV (reference sequence). The CDR3 runs 12 residues. In DNA form, the CDR3 reads TGTACCAGCAGTCCACCGGGGCAGCCCCAGCATTTT. Its translation: CTSSPPGQPQHF.

The rearrangement joins TRBV6-5 to TRBJ2-3; D perhaps matches TRBD1 (6 bases). CDR1 is MNHEY, CDR2 SVGAGI, per germline. The CDR3 is 10 residues long. Trimming removed 5 bases at V and 9 bases at J, with 6 bases between. Here the CDR3 reads CASSQGTQYF. In nucleotides, the CDR3 is TGTGCCAGCAGTCAGGGGACGCAGTATTTT.

This chain uses TRBV19 with TRBJ1-1; D remains ambiguous. The germline gives CDR1 LNHDA, CDR2 SQIVND (reference sequence). The CDR3 contains 14 residues. V was cut by 3 bases and J by 3 bases, with 11 bases left in between. The CDR3 sequence is CASSISWQDTEAFF. Written as DNA, the CDR3 is TGTGCCAGTAGTATTTCCTGGCAAGACACTGAAGCTTTCTTT.

This chain joins TRBV7-2 and TRBJ2-7, with 8 bases aligning to TRBD1. This CDR3 contains 15 residues. Per the germline V gene, CDR1 is SGHTA and CDR2 is FQGNSA. V trimming: 5 bases; J trimming: 3 bases; junction bases outside the gene matches: 9. The CDR3 region is CASSSRTGFYYEQYF. In DNA, the CDR3 is TGTGCCAGCAGCAGCCGGACAGGGTTTTACTACGAGCAGTACTTC.

V is TRBV4-1 and J is TRBJ2-5; D possibly matches TRBD1 or TRBD2 (5 bases each). Looked up from germline, CDR1 is MGHRA and CDR2 is YSYEKL. The CDR3 length is 15 residues. V gave up 1 base and J gave up 4 bases, with 13 bases separating them. CDR3 sequence (DNA): TGCGCCAGCAGCCAAGGCGCTACTAGGGGAGAGACCCAGTACTTC. Translated: CASSQGATRGETQYF.

The gene calls are TRBV6-5 and TRBJ2-1; TRBD1 agrees at 10 bases. The length of the CDR3 is 16 residues. Looked up from germline, CDR1 is MNHEY and CDR2 is SVGAGI. The J segment lost 7 bases and the V segment lost 0 bases, leaving 6 bases of the junction unmatched. CDR3 nucleotide sequence: TGTGCCAGCAGTTACTCAATCGGGACAGGGGTGAATGAGCAGTTCTTC. Its protein is CASSYSIGTGVNEQFF.

The chain carries TRBV2 and TRBJ1-2; possibly TRBD1 for D (6 bases). There are 12 residues in the CDR3. The germline V gene encodes CDR1 SNHLY and CDR2 FYNNEI. V was cut by 10 bases and J by 4 bases, with 13 bases left in between. The CDR3, as DNA: TGTGCCATCCGAGGGGGTCCCTATGGCTACACCTTC. This codes for CAIRGGPYGYTF.

This clone was counted once. The chain uses TRBV10-2 and TRBJ2-7, with 8 positions matching TRBD1. The ends lost 5 bases at V and 6 bases at J; junction bases unmatched: 6. The CDR3 runs 13 residues. Germline CDR1 and CDR2: WSHSY and SAAADI. CDR3 residues: CASSQGATVEQYF. The CDR3 DNA reads as TGCGCCAGCAGTCAGGGGGCAACAGTCGAGCAGTACTTC.

The V gene is TRBV20-1, the J gene TRBJ2-5; unclear D gene. The CDR3 is made up of 11 amino acids. From germline, CDR1 is DFQATT and CDR2 SNEGSKA (reference sequence). The CDR3 nucleotides read TGCAGCCCGGGCCCATCCGAGACCCAGTACTTC. Residues: CSPGPSETQYF.

V gene TRBV7-8 combines with J gene TRBJ1-3, with TRBD1 as a possible D gene (5 bases). CDR1 and CDR2 (germline): SGHVS, FQNEAQ. The CDR3 runs to 16 residues. V was cut by 5 bases and J by 1 base, with 15 bases left in between. The CDR3 protein is CASSLLIGGSGNTIYF. As DNA, the CDR3 is TGTGCCAGCAGCCTGCTAATTGGGGGATCTGGAAACACCATATATTTT.

V is TRBV6-5 and J is TRBJ2-1; 8 bases are a match to TRBD2. Germline V gives CDR1 MNHEY, CDR2 SVGAGI. This CDR3 has 14 residues. The ends lost 8 bases at V and 7 bases at J; junction bases unmatched: 10. DNA of the CDR3: TGTGCCAGCGCGGAGGCGGGAGGATTAAATGAGCAGTTCTTC. Amino acid sequence: CASAEAGGLNEQFF.

V usage is TRBV7-9 and J usage is TRBJ1-1, with D unresolved. Germline V gene data show CDR1 as SEHNR and CDR2 as FQNEAQ (reference sequence). The V end lost 4 bases, the J end lost 4 bases, and 19 bases lay between the germline ends. This CDR3 spans 16 amino acids. CDR3 in amino acids: CASSSTVGPGGTEAFF. CDR3 nucleotides: TGTGCCAGCAGCTCTACAGTCGGGCCGGGAGGCACTGAAGCTTTCTTT. Full variable domain (missing parts from reference TRBV7-9 and TRBJ1-1): DTGVSQNPRHKITKRGQNVTFRCDPISEHNRLYWYRQTLGQGPEFLTYFQNEAQLEKSRLLSDRFSAERPKGSFSTLEIQRTEQGDSAMYLCASSSTVGPGGTEAFFGQGTRLTVV.

This chain links TRBV5-4 with TRBJ2-3; D perhaps matches TRBD1 (6 bases). V lost 6 bases and J 4 bases, leaving 21 bases between the germline ends. The CDR3 is made up of 16 amino acids. Looked up from germline, CDR1 is SGHNT and CDR2 is YYREEE (reference sequence). In DNA form, the CDR3 reads TGTGCCAGCACCCTGACCCCTCAGGGGCGGCCAGATACGCAGTATTTT. Its translation is CASTLTPQGRPDTQYF.